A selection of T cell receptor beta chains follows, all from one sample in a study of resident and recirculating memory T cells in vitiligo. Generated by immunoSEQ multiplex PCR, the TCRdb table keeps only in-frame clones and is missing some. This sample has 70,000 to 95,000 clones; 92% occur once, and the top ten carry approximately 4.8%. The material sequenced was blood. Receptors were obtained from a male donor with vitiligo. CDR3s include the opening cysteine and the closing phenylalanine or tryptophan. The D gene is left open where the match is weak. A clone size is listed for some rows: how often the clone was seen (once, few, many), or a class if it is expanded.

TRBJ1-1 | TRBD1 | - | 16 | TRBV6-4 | TGTGCCAGCAGTCCAGGGACAGGGGTGGGGTACACTGAAGCTTTCTTT | CASSPGTGVGYTEAFF
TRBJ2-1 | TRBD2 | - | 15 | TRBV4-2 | TGTGCCAGCAGCCGGACTAGCGGGCCCCTCAGAGAGCAGTTCTTC | CASSRTSGPLREQFF
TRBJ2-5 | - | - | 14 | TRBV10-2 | TGCGCCAGCACCGAAGTTGGCAGGCAAGAGACCCAGTACTTC | CASTEVGRQETQYF
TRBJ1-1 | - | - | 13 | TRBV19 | TGTGCCAGTAGCCTGAGGGTGAACACTGAAGCTTTCTTT | CASSLRVNTEAFF
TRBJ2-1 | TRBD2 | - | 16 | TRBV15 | TGTGCCACCAGCAGATCTCTAGCGGAGCAGGACAATGAGCAGTTCTTC | CATSRSLAEQDNEQFF
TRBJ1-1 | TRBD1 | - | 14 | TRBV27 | TGTGCCAGCAGTTTGTCAGGGGGCGTCACTGAAGCTTTCTTT | CASSLSGGVTEAFF
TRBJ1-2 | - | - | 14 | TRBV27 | TGTGCCAGCGGTCCCTCGGGGGTTAGTGGTGGCTACACCTTC | CASGPSGVSGGYTF
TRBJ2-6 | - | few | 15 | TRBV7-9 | TGTGCCAGCATCCCTCGTAGCTCTGGGGCCAACGTCCTGACTTTC | CASIPRSSGANVLTF
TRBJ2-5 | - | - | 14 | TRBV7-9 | TGTGCCAGCAGCTTAGCCAGGGGGGTGGAGACCCAGTACTTC | CASSLARGVETQYF
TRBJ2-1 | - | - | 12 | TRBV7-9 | TGTGCCAGCAGCTTAGAAACAACTGAGCAGTTCTTC | CASSLETTEQFF
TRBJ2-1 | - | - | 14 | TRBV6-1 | TGTGCCAGCCACCCTGAGACTATTTACAATGAGCAGTTCTTC | CASHPETIYNEQFF
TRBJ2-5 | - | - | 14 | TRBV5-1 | TGCGCCAGCAGCTTGCCAGGGAGGACGGAGACCCAGTACTTC | CASSLPGRTETQYF